This entry lists 17 T cell receptor beta chains sequenced from one sample in a study of CD8+CD57+ T cells in acquired aplastic anemia. Genomic DNA, the template, was used for profiling of the TCR beta VDJ and CDR3. A single record per CDR3 protein comes from TCRdb applying MiXCR to the reads. The sample lists roughly 130,000 distinct CDR3 sequences, 48% seen once, with 2.5% in the top ten. The specimen was sorted CD4+, CD8+, or CD8+CD57+ T cells (not recorded which) from PBMCs. Source of these receptors: a human donor in good health, serving as a control.

In its sample, this clonotype was seen once. This could be a read error, since a much larger clone is one nucleotide away. The V call is TRBV6-2 or TRBV6-3, the J call TRBJ2-5, with 8 bases aligning to TRBD1. CDR1 MNHEY and CDR2 SVGEGT come from the germline V gene. The CDR3 length is 16 residues. The CDR3 protein is CASSFRGRLPRETQHF. Written as DNA, the CDR3 is TGTGCCAGCAGTTTCAGGGGGCGGTTGCCTCGGGAGACCCAGCACTTC.

V is TRBV11-2 and J is TRBJ1-2; 10 positions match TRBD1. The CDR3 is made up of 13 amino acids. V lost 6 bases, J lost 4 bases, and 2 bases stayed unmatched. Germline V CDR1 and CDR2: SGHAT, FQNNGV. CDR3 sequence (DNA): TGTGCCAGCAGGACAGGGGGCGGCTATGGCTACACCTTC. Encoded protein: CASRTGGGYGYTF. Based on the CDR3 plus reference TRBV11-2 and TRBJ1-2, the full variable domain is EAGVAQSPRYKIIEKRQSVAFWCNPISGHATLYWYQQILGQGPKLLIQFQNNGVVDDSQLPKDRFSAERLKGVDSTLKIQPAKLEDSAVYLCASRTGGGYGYTFGSGTRLTVV.

Ten or more counts support this clonotype. V and J are TRBV20-1 and TRBJ2-7; TRBD2 might be the D (6 bases). V lost 5 bases and J lost 3, with 20 bases in between. The germline gives CDR1 DFQATT, CDR2 SNEGSKA (reference sequence). CDR3 length: 15 amino acids. CDR3 protein: CSAGTSSHKNYEQYF. The CDR3 DNA follows: TGCAGTGCTGGAACTAGCTCCCATAAGAACTACGAGCAGTACTTC.

This clonotype was counted at least ten times. V is TRBV6-1 and J is TRBJ1-2; TRBD1 matches at 11 bases. There are 16 residues in the CDR3. Germline V gene data show CDR1 as MNHNS and CDR2 as SASEGT. The ends lost 6 bases at V and 1 base at J; junction bases unmatched: 7. DNA of the CDR3: TGTGCCAGCAGCTTAGGACAGGGGGCAAGTAACTATGGCTACACCTTC. Translating it yields CASSLGQGASNYGYTF.

The gene calls are TRBV15 and TRBJ1-3; possible D gene TRBD1, 6 bases. Germline V gene data show CDR1 as LNHNV and CDR2 as YYDKDF (reference sequence). This CDR3 has 16 amino acids. Trimming stripped 2 bases from V and 0 bases from J, with 11 bases between. The CDR3 region is CATSRYRESSGNTIYF. The CDR3 region has the DNA TGTGCCACCAGCAGATACAGGGAATCCTCTGGAAACACCATATATTTT.

The gene calls are TRBV5-1 and TRBJ1-2; D is unclear. CDR1 is SGHRS and CDR2 is YFSETQ in the germline V gene. The CDR3 sequence is 15 residues long. V was shortened by 0 bases and J by 0 bases, with 9 bases between the two germline ends. The CDR3, as DNA: TGCGCCAGCAGCTTGGATAGAGAATCTAACTATGGCTACACCTTC. The encoded protein is CASSLDRESNYGYTF. The whole variable domain, filled in from reference TRBV5-1 and TRBJ1-2, reads KAGVTQTPRYLIKTRGQQVTLSCSPISGHRSVSWYQQTPGQGLQFLFEYFSETQRNKGNFPGRFSGRQFSNSRSEMNVSTLELGDSALYLCASSLDRESNYGYTFGSGTRLTVV.

The chain has TRBV7-3 and TRBJ2-7; 7 bases fit TRBD1. This CDR3 has 14 residues. The germline CDR1 and CDR2 sequences are SGHTA and FQGTGA. V shed 4 bases, J shed 2 bases, and the junction held 5 bases outside the gene matches. CDR3 sequence (DNA): TGTGCCAGCAGCTCCGGGACAGTTGCCTACGAGCAGTACGTC. This gives the protein CASSSGTVAYEQYV.

The chain has TRBV5-4 and TRBJ2-7, with D uncertain. The CDR3 loop spans 14 amino acids. V lost 2 bases and J 6 bases, leaving 15 bases between the germline ends. CDR1 is SGHNT, CDR2 YYREEE, per germline (reference sequence). The chain's CDR3 is CASSLGRNTGEQYF. The CDR3 nucleotides read TGTGCCAGCAGCTTAGGCAGGAATACGGGCGAGCAGTACTTC.

V and J are TRBV20-1 and TRBJ1-1, with D tentatively TRBD1 (5 bases). This CDR3 has 15 residues. Germline V CDR1 and CDR2: DFQATT, SNEGSKA (reference sequence). Trimming cost V 7 bases and J 4 bases, with 22 bases left between them. The CDR3 region has the DNA TGCAGTGTCGACTCAAGGGACGCTAGGGGCACTGAAGCTTTCTTT. It encodes CSVDSRDARGTEAFF.

This clonotype came up many times. The CDR3 spells CASSPSGQGTSPLHF. The CDR3 bases are TGTGCCAGCAGTCCCTCGGGACAGGGTACTTCACCCCTCCACTTT. The J gene is TRBJ1-6, the V gene TRBV6-5; 9 nucleotides match TRBD1. Germline assignment: CDR1 MNHEY and CDR2 SVGAGI. The V and J ends lost 5 bases and 9 bases, in that order; junction bases with no gene match: 8. This CDR3 is 15 amino acids long.

The J gene is TRBJ1-4, the V gene TRBV7-2, with D maybe TRBD1 (5 bases). V lost 6 bases, J lost 8 bases, and 19 bases lay in between. Germline V CDR1 and CDR2: SGHTA, FQGNSA. CDR3 length: 15 amino acids. As DNA, the CDR3 is TGTGCCAGCAGTCCCCCGGGACGGCGAAGGGAAAAACTGTTTTTT. This encodes CASSPPGRRREKLFF.

V and J are TRBV29-1 and TRBJ1-2; 9 nucleotides match TRBD1. Looked up from germline, CDR1 is SQVTM and CDR2 is ANQGSEA. The CDR3 spans 16 residues. V dropped 7 bases and J dropped 3; count of bases not matched to a gene: 15. CDR3 loop: CSAGNPGQGIDYGYTF. The CDR3 region has the DNA TGCAGCGCTGGAAATCCGGGACAGGGTATCGACTATGGCTACACCTTC.

The rearrangement links TRBV30 to TRBJ1-5; D perhaps matches TRBD1 (6 bases). CDR1 and CDR2 (germline): GTSNPN, SVGIG (reference sequence). This CDR3 comprises 16 residues. With 2 bases removed from V and 6 bases from J, the gap between germline ends came to 20 bases. The CDR3 DNA reads TGTGCCTGGAGTACTGTGTTACGGGGGGCCAGTCAGCCCCAGCATTTT. Residues: CAWSTVLRGASQPQHF.

This rearrangement joins TRBV2 to TRBJ2-3, with 7 bases matching TRBD2. J lost 1 base, V lost 8 bases, and 6 bases had no gene match. CDR3 length: 14 residues. CDR1 and CDR2 from the germline V gene are SNHLY and FYNNEI. CDR3 sequence reads: CASRMGGGTDTQYF. The CDR3 DNA reads as TGTGCCAGCCGGATGGGGGGGGGCACAGATACGCAGTATTTT.

The V and J genes are TRBV13 and TRBJ2-1, with a weak D call TRBD2 (6 bases). The V gene lost 3 bases and the J gene lost 3 bases, with 21 bases spanning the gap. Germline CDR1 and CDR2: PRHDT and FYEKMQ (reference sequence). There are 18 residues in the CDR3. CDR3 protein: CASSFTDPRDSRYNEQFF. CDR3 bases: TGTGCCAGCAGCTTTACCGACCCCCGGGACTCCCGCTACAATGAGCAGTTCTTC.

This clonotype was observed a handful of times. This may be a read error: a much more frequent sequence differs by one nucleotide. The CDR3 reads CASSYSTWTAAYEQYF. CDR3 in DNA: TGTGCCAGCAGTTACTCGACCTGGACAGCCGCCTACGAGCAGTACTTC. The chain is built from TRBV6-2 or TRBV6-3 and TRBJ2-7; weak D call: TRBD1 (6 bases). This CDR3 is built from 16 residues. V dropped 0 bases and J dropped 2 bases, with 14 bases sitting between them. Germline V gives CDR1 MNHEY, CDR2 SVGEGT.

The genes are TRBV10-2 and TRBJ1-1; 7 bases agree with TRBD1. Trimming at V came to 2 bases and at J to 2 bases, leaving 5 bases not matched to a gene. The CDR3 runs to 15 residues. CDR1 and CDR2 from the germline V gene are WSHSY and SAAADI. Here the CDR3 DNA reads TGCGCCAGCAGTGAGGGGACAGACGACAACACTGAAGCTTTCTTT. Translation gives CASSEGTDDNTEAFF.